This entry lists 29 T cell receptor beta chains sequenced from one sample in a study of human T cells and chemical hapten exposure. Time point reported: patch test 1, 2 weeks after DPC sensitization. Regarding treatment: therapeutic diphenylcyclopropenone sensitization with weekly scalp DPC. MiXCR, run by TCRdb on the RACE reads, gives a single entry per CDR3 protein. The repertoire has around 99,000 distinct CDR3 sequences, roughly 12% of them found once; the top ten carry 2% to 2.5%. The sample in question was whole blood, obtained in connection with sensitization to the hapten diphenylcyclopropenone (DPC). All receptors derive from a middle-aged woman with alopecia areata. Some clones in this sample may be carry-over from other donors' samples.

In its sample, this clonotype was seen once. The chain is built from TRBV29-1 and TRBJ2-3; either TRBD1 or TRBD2 may fit D (5 bases each). Germline loops: CDR1 SQVTM, CDR2 ANQGSEA. The CDR3 contains 11 residues. V gave up 6 bases and J gave up 4 bases, with 8 bases separating them. The CDR3: CSVGDADTQYF. The CDR3 bases are TGCAGCGTGGGGGACGCAGATACGCAGTATTTT.

The rearrangement uses TRBV2 and TRBJ2-3, with D perhaps matching TRBD1 (6 bases). Germline CDR1 and CDR2: SNHLY and FYNNEI. The CDR3 is made up of 15 amino acids. V lost 8 bases and J lost 2, with 17 bases in between. The CDR3 coding sequence is TGTGCCAGCTCCATCGGAACAGGGATCACAGATACGCAGTATTTT. It specifies CASSIGTGITDTQYF.

This clonotype occurred a few times. This chain connects TRBV29-1 to TRBJ2-4; TRBD2 is a possible D gene (6 bases). Trimming left V 5 bases short and J 0 bases short, with 14 bases between. CDR1 is SQVTM and CDR2 is ANQGSEA in the germline V gene. There are 15 residues in the CDR3. Here the CDR3 DNA reads TGCAGCGTTACAGGCGGGGTCTTAGCCAAAAACATTCAGTACTTC. Translation gives CSVTGGVLAKNIQYF.

This clonotype was recorded many times. Germline and junction disagree at one end, which may indicate a read error. The V gene is TRBV29-1, the J gene TRBJ2-7; no definite D call. Per germline, CDR1 SQVTM and CDR2 ANQGSEA. The CDR3 runs to 11 residues. The CDR3 protein is CSVEESYEQYF. The CDR3 DNA reads as TGCAGCGTCGAAGAGTCCTACGAGCAGTACTTC.

The chain carries TRBV4-3 and TRBJ1-1, with D maybe TRBD1 (5 bases). Looked up from germline, CDR1 is LGHNA and CDR2 is YSLEER. The CDR3 totals 14 residues. Trimming cost V 1 base and J 4 bases, with 10 bases left between them. CDR3 loop: CASSQAGGFTEAFF. Here the CDR3 DNA reads TGCGCCAGCAGCCAAGCGGGGGGTTTCACTGAAGCTTTCTTT.

This clonotype was seen only a few times. The CDR3 coding sequence is TGTGCCTGGAAGTTGGCAGGGGGCGTTCGGGAGCAGTACTTC. It specifies CAWKLAGGVREQYF. V gene TRBV30 combines with J gene TRBJ2-7, with 8 positions matching TRBD1. CDR1 and CDR2 from the germline V gene are GTSNPN and SVGIG (reference sequence). Unmatched junction bases numbered 12, after V lost 4 bases and J lost 7 bases. There are 14 residues in the CDR3. The variable domain in full, with the rest retrieved from reference TRBV30 and TRBJ2-7, is SQTIHQWPATLVQPVGSPLSLECTVEGTSNPNLYWYRQAAGRGLQLLFYSVGIGQISSEVPQNLSASRPQDRQFILSSKKLLLSDSGFYLCAWKLAGGVREQYFGPGTRLTVT.

This clonotype showed up many times. The chain employs TRBV30 and TRBJ2-7; possible D gene TRBD1, 6 bases. In germline, CDR1 is GTSNPN, CDR2 SVGIG (reference sequence). V was cut by 2 bases and J by 7 bases, with 18 bases left in between. The CDR3 has 14 residues. The CDR3 DNA reads as TGTGCCTGGAGTTCAGGGGCCCGCTCCGGGGAGCAGTACTTC. It specifies CAWSSGARSGEQYF.

This clonotype was observed a handful of times. The chain joins TRBV7-2 to TRBJ2-2, with TRBD2 as a possible D gene (5 bases). The germline V and J ends were trimmed by 5 bases and 2 bases, with 9 bases remaining between them. The CDR3 loop spans 14 amino acids. The V gene's germline CDR1 is SGHTA and CDR2 FQGNSA. CDR3 coding DNA: TGTGCCAGCAGCGCGACTACCAACACCGGGGAGCTGTTTTTT. Its protein is CASSATTNTGELFF.

The rearrangement joins TRBV28 to TRBJ2-1; 7 bases align to TRBD1. CDR1 MDHEN and CDR2 SYDVKM come from the germline V gene. The CDR3 covers 16 residues. The V segment lost 1 base and the J segment 3 bases; nucleotides outside the gene matches: 6. The CDR3 nucleotides read TGTGCCAGCAGTTTATTGAGGGGGCGAAACTACAATGAGCAGTTCTTC. Protein: CASSLLRGRNYNEQFF.

This clonotype was counted many times. The chain uses TRBV28 and TRBJ2-6; D gene uncertain. CDR1 is MDHEN, CDR2 SYDVKM, per germline. V lost 3 bases and J 4 bases, leaving 13 bases between the germline ends. The CDR3 contains 16 residues. CDR3 region: CASSLPLPGGANVLTF. CDR3 DNA sequence: TGTGCCAGCAGTTTGCCGCTACCGGGCGGGGCCAACGTCCTGACTTTC.

The chain is built from TRBV4-1 and TRBJ2-3; the match to TRBD1 covers 12 bases. J was trimmed by 3 bases and V by 5 bases; bases with no gene match: 9. Germline V gene lookup returns CDR1 MGHRA and CDR2 YSYEKL. This CDR3 contains 17 residues. The DNA for the CDR3 is TGCGCCAGCAGCTTCGCCGGGACAGGGGGCGGGACAGATACGCAGTATTTT. Amino acids: CASSFAGTGGGTDTQYF.

Worth noting for this clonotype: At one boundary the junction diverges from the germline segment, which might be a read error. The gene calls are TRBV30 and TRBJ2-5, with 7 bases that match TRBD2. The germline gives CDR1 GTSNPN, CDR2 SVGIG (reference sequence). The CDR3 is 13 amino acids. The CDR3 sequence: CARRSGGIETQYF. The CDR3 region has the DNA TGTGCCCGGAGATCGGGAGGAATTGAGACCCAGTACTTC. The variable domain in full, completed from reference TRBV30 and TRBJ2-5, reads SQTIHQWPATLVQPVGSPLSLECTVEGTSNPNLYWYRQAAGRGLQLLFYSVGIGQISSEVPQNLSASRPQDRQFILSSKKLLLSDSGFYLCARRSGGIETQYFGPGTRLLVL.

Many counts were recorded for this clonotype. The genes are TRBV27 and TRBJ2-7, with TRBD2 matching 11 bases. With V trimmed by 2 bases and J by 1 base, 10 bases remained unmatched. From germline, CDR1 is MNHEY and CDR2 SMNVEV (reference sequence). The CDR3 covers 18 residues. The CDR3 here is CASSLLVPGTSGSYEQYF. The DNA for the CDR3 is TGTGCCAGCAGTTTACTTGTACCCGGGACTAGCGGTTCCTACGAGCAGTACTTC.

Only a few counts were recorded for this clonotype. The genes are TRBV20-1 and TRBJ2-1, with D uncertain. Germline lookup yields CDR1 DFQATT and CDR2 SNEGSKA (reference sequence). CDR3 length: 14 residues. Trimming stripped 2 bases from V and 9 bases from J, with 17 bases between. The CDR3: CSARTPVAVSEQFF. The CDR3 nucleotides are TGCAGTGCTAGAACGCCGGTAGCCGTGAGTGAGCAGTTCTTC.

This sequence joins TRBV12-3 or TRBV12-4 and TRBJ2-4, with TRBD1 as a possible D gene (6 bases). The CDR3 contains 13 residues. V was trimmed by 5 bases and J by 7 bases, leaving 12 bases between them. The CDR3 is CASSITGSNIQYF. As DNA, the CDR3 is TGTGCCAGCAGTATCACAGGGAGCAACATTCAGTACTTC.

V gene TRBV6-2 or TRBV6-3 combines with J gene TRBJ1-1, with TRBD1 as a possible D gene (5 bases). Germline values: CDR1 MNHEY, CDR2 SVGEGT. This CDR3 comprises 17 residues. The germline V and J ends were trimmed by 0 bases and 2 bases, with 16 bases remaining between them. The CDR3 nucleotides are TGTGCCAGCAGTTACTCGATGTCCCCGGGACCTAACACTGAAGCTTTCTTT. Its protein product is CASSYSMSPGPNTEAFF.

The chain employs TRBV4-1 and TRBJ1-2; D is unresolved. Germline V gene sequence: CDR1 MGHRA, CDR2 YSYEKL. Trimming shortened V by 2 bases and J by 5 bases, and 15 bases separated the two germline ends. This CDR3 has 15 residues. The CDR3 loop reads CASSQPHETTYGYTF. DNA of the CDR3: TGCGCCAGCAGCCAACCCCACGAGACCACTTATGGCTACACCTTC.

This clonotype occurred a few times. The rearrangement joins TRBV7-6 to TRBJ2-7; 9 nucleotides agree with TRBD1. Per the germline V gene, CDR1 is SGHVS and CDR2 is FNYEAQ. The CDR3 extends over 20 amino acids. With 0 bases clipped from V and 3 bases from J, the junction kept 18 bases outside the gene matches. The CDR3, as DNA: TGTGCCAGCAGCTTAGCGGATGGGGGAGGACAGGGGACCTCGAGCTACGAGCAGTACTTC. It encodes CASSLADGGGQGTSSYEQYF.

In this sample, this clonotype turned up a few times. The chain recombines TRBV6-2 or TRBV6-3 with TRBJ2-2; no clear D. Germline loops: CDR1 MNHEY, CDR2 SVGEGT. The CDR3 extends over 15 amino acids. V lost 4 bases to trimming and J lost 1 base, with 10 bases between them. The CDR3 coding sequence is TGTGCCAGCAGTTGGCCACGCCAGAACACCGGGGAGCTGTTTTTT. Protein: CASSWPRQNTGELFF.

The table lists this clonotype with many counts. This chain connects TRBV6-2 or TRBV6-3 to TRBJ2-7, with 7 bases identical to TRBD2. V lost 2 bases, J lost 0 bases, and 7 bases stayed unmatched. The germline gives CDR1 MNHEY, CDR2 SVGEGT. CDR3 length equals 16 residues. The CDR3 sequence is CASSYGPGGLSYEQYF. In nucleotides, the CDR3 is TGTGCCAGCAGTTACGGCCCGGGAGGCCTCTCCTACGAGCAGTACTTC.

The chain joins TRBV28 to TRBJ2-7, with D maybe TRBD2 (7 bases). This CDR3 has 12 residues. V lost 4 bases and J 5 bases, leaving 9 bases between the germline ends. Germline lookup yields CDR1 MDHEN and CDR2 SYDVKM. The CDR3 coding sequence is TGTGCCAGCAGTTGGGGGGGCCACGAGCAGTACTTC. Its protein is CASSWGGHEQYF.

About this clonotype: At one end the junction does not follow the germline gene, possibly because of a read error. The J gene is TRBJ2-6, the V gene TRBV7-3; a weak D match, TRBD1 (5 bases). CDR1 is SGHTA, CDR2 FQGTGA, per germline. This CDR3 has 18 amino acids. In DNA form, the CDR3 reads TGTGCCAGCAGCTTAAAGGGCAGGGCAATCTCTGGGACCAACGTCCTGACTTTC. Translated: CASSLKGRAISGTNVLTF.

The J gene is TRBJ2-1, the V gene TRBV5-1; 7 bases map to TRBD1. CDR3 length: 17 residues. Germline values: CDR1 SGHRS, CDR2 YFSETQ. V lost 3 bases to trimming and J lost 2 bases; unmatched junction nucleotides: 11. As DNA, the CDR3 is TGCGCCAGCAGCTCCGGGCATTCAGGACAGGCCTACAATGAGCAGTTCTTC. Its protein is CASSSGHSGQAYNEQFF.

CDR3 amino acids: CASSSSTNTGELFF. The DNA of the CDR3 is TGTGCCAGCAGCTCCTCAACGAACACCGGGGAGCTGTTTTTT. The chain recombines TRBV7-2 with TRBJ2-2, with no clear D. This CDR3 has 14 amino acids. Germline assignment: CDR1 SGHTA and CDR2 FQGNSA. The V end was cut by 4 bases, the J end by 0 bases, with 6 bases between.

This clonotype appeared a few times. This rearrangement joins TRBV12-5 to TRBJ1-1; maybe TRBD1 (5 bases). The CDR3 covers 14 residues. The germline V gene encodes CDR1 LGHNT and CDR2 FRNRAP. V was trimmed by 8 bases and J by 0 bases, leaving 13 bases between them. The chain's CDR3 is CASIGGSMNTEAFF. The CDR3 DNA follows: TGTGCTAGTATCGGGGGGAGCATGAACACTGAAGCTTTCTTT.

Many counts were recorded for this clonotype. This chain connects TRBV20-1 to TRBJ2-7; 8 bases are a match to TRBD2. J was trimmed by 2 bases and V by 5 bases; bases with no gene match: 5. Germline CDR1 is DFQATT and CDR2 is SNEGSKA (reference sequence). The CDR3 covers 13 residues. The CDR3 DNA is TGCAGTGCTGTAGCGGGATTAACCTACGAGCAGTACTTC. Its protein is CSAVAGLTYEQYF.

This clonotype was picked up a small number of times. V and J are TRBV5-4 and TRBJ1-2; D remains unclear. CDR3 length: 14 residues. V lost 2 bases, J lost 0 bases, and 8 bases lay in between. From germline, CDR1 is SGHNT and CDR2 YYREEE (reference sequence). In DNA form, the CDR3 reads TGTGCCAGCAGCTTAATGGGCACTAACTATGGCTACACCTTC. It encodes CASSLMGTNYGYTF.

This clonotype came up many times. This chain connects TRBV3-1 to TRBJ1-6; D gene ambiguous. Trimming took off 1 base at V and 5 bases at J, with 15 bases between the two ends. The CDR3 runs to 17 residues. Germline V CDR1 and CDR2: LGHDT, YNNKEL (reference sequence). The CDR3 sequence is CASSQGSGGRNNSPLHF. The DNA of the CDR3 is TGTGCCAGCAGCCAAGGTAGCGGTGGACGGAATAATTCACCCCTCCACTTT.

This clonotype was observed a handful of times. The V call is TRBV5-4, the J call TRBJ2-7; the D is unclear. Germline CDR1 is SGHNT and CDR2 is YYREEE (reference sequence). The CDR3 has 15 amino acids. The V and J ends lost 1 base and 3 bases respectively, with 14 bases between them. CDR3 DNA sequence: TGTGCCAGCAGCTTGTCTGGTGGGTTCAGCTACGAGCAGTACTTC. Translating it yields CASSLSGGFSYEQYF.